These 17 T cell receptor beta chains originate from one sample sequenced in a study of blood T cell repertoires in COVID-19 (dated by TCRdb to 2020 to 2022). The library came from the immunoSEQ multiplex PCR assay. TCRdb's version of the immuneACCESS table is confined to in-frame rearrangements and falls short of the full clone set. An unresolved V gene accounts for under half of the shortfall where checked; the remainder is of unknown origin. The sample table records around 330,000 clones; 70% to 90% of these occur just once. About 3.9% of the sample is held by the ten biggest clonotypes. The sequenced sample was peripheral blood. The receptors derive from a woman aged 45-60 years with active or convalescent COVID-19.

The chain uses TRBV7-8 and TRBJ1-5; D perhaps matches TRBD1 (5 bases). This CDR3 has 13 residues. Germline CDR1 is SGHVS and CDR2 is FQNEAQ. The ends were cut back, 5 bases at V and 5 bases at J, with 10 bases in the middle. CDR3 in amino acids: CASSQDRHQPQHF. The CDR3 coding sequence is TGTGCCAGCAGCCAAGACAGACATCAGCCCCAGCATTTT.

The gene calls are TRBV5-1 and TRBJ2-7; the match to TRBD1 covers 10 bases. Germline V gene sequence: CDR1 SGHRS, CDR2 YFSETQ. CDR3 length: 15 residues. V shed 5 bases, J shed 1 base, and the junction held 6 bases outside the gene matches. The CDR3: CASRSRTGGSYEQYF. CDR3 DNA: TGCGCCAGCAGAAGCCGGACAGGGGGTTCCTACGAGCAGTACTTC.

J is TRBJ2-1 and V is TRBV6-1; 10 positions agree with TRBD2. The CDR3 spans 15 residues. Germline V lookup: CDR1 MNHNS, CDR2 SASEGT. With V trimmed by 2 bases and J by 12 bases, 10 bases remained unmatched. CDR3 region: CASSELAGGPRGQFF. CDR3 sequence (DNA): TGTGCCAGCAGTGAATTAGCGGGGGGCCCTAGAGGGCAGTTCTTC.

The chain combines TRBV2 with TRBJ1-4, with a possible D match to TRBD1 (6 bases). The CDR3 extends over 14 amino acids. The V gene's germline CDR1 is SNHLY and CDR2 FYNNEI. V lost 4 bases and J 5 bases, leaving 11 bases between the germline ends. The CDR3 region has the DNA TGTGCCAGCAGTGTAAGGACAGTAAATGAAAAACTGTTTTTT. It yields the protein CASSVRTVNEKLFF.

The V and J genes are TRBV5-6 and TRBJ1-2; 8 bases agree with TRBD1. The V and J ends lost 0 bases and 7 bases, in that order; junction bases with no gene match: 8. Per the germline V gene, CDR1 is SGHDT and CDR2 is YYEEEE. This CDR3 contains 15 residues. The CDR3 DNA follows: TGTGCCAGCAGCTTGGTTCAGGGGGCGCAGAGTGGCTACACCTTC. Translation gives CASSLVQGAQSGYTF.

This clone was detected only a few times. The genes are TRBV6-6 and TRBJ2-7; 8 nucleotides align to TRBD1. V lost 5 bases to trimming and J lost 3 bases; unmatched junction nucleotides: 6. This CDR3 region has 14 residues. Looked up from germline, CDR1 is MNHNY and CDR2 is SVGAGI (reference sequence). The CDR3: CASSQPGQDYEQYF. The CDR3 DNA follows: TGTGCCAGCAGTCAACCGGGACAGGACTACGAGCAGTACTTC.

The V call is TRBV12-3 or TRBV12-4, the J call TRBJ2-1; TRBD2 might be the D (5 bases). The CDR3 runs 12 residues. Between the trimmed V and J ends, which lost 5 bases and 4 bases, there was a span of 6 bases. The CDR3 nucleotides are TGTGCCAGCAGTCGGGGTTACAATGAGCAGTTCTTC. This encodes CASSRGYNEQFF.

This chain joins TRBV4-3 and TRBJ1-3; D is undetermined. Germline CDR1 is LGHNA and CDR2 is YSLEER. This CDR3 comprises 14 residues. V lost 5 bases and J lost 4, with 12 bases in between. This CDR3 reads CASSSGRGGNTIYF. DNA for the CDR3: TGCGCCAGCAGCTCCGGACGGGGAGGAAACACCATATATTTT.

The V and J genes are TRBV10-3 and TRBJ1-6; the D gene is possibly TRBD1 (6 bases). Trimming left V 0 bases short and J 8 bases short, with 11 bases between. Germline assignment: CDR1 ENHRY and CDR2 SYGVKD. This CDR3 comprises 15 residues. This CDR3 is CAISESVGGDSPLHF. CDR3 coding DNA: TGTGCCATCAGTGAGTCCGTTGGGGGCGATTCACCCCTCCACTTT.

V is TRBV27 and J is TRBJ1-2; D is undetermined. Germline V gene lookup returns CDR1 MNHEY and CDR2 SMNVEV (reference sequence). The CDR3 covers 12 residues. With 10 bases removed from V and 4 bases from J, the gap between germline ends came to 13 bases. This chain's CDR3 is CAIWREVYGYTF. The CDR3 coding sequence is TGTGCCATTTGGAGGGAGGTCTATGGCTACACCTTC.

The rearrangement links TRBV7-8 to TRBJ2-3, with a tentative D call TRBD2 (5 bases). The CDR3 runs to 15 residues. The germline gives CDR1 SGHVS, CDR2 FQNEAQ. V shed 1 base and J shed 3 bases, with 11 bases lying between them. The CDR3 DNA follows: TGTGCCAGCAGCTTAGGTTCTAGCTGGACAGATACGCAGTATTTT. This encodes CASSLGSSWTDTQYF.

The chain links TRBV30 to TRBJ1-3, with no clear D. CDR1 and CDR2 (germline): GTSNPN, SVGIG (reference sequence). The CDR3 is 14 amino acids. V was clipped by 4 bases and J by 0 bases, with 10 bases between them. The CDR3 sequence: CAWILRGSGNTIYF. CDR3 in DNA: TGTGCCTGGATTCTAAGAGGCTCTGGAAACACCATATATTTT.

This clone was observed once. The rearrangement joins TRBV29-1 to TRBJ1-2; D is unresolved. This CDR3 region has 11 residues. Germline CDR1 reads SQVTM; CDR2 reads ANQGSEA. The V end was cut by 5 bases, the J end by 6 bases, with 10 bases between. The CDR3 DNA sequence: TGCAGCGTTCGGCGGCGAGATGGCTACACCTTC. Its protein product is CSVRRRDGYTF.

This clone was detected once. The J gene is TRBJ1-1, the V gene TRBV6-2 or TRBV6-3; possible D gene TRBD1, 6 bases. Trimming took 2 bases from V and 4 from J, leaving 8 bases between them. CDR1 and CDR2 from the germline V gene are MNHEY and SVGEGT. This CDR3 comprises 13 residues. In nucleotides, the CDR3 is TGTGCCAGCAGTTACGGGGGCGTCACTGAAGCTTTCTTT. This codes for CASSYGGVTEAFF.

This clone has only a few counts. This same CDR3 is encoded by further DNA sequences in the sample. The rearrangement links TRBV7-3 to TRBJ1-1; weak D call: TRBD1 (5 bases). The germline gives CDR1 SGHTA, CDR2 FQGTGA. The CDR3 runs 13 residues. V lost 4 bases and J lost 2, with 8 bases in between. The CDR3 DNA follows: TGTGCCAGCAGCTCAGGGTCTAACACTGAAGCTTTCTTT. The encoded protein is CASSSGSNTEAFF.

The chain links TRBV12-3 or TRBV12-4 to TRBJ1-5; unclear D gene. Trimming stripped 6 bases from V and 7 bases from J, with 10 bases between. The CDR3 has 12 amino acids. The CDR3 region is CASSRGYQPQHF. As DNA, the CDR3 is TGTGCCAGCAGCCGAGGGTACCAGCCCCAGCATTTT.

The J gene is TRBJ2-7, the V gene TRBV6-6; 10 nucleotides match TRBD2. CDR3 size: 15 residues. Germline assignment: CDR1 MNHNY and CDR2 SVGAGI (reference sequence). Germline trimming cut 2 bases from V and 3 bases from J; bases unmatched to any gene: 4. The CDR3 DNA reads TGTGCCAGCAGTTACCAGCGGGAGGGACGCTACGAGCAGTACTTC. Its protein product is CASSYQREGRYEQYF.